The present T cell receptor beta chain was sequenced within a study of CD8+ T cells in alopecia areata. Treatment meaning: oral pan-JAK inhibitor, 5-10 mg twice daily. Reverse transcription of extracted RNA yielded cDNA, which provided the sequencing template. Clones were sequenced by immunoSEQ multiplex PCR, and TCRdb holds only the in-frame ones, with some missing. The sample lists hundreds of thousands of clones; 35% to 40% were seen once. V lost 4 bases to trimming and J lost 2 bases, with 17 bases between them. The germline gives CDR1 SGHDN, CDR2 FVKESK. CDR3 length equals 16 residues. This sequence joins TRBV14 and TRBJ1-1, with a tentative D call TRBD1 (6 bases). Sequenced here: CD4+ T cells sorted from blood, sampled at approximately week 30, from a patient treated with tofacitinib. The TCR sequence derives from a human donor with alopecia areata. The CDR3: CASSPRGGRGNTEAFF. The CDR3 DNA reads as TGTGCCAGCAGCCCCCGCGGCGGCAGGGGCAACACTGAAGCTTTCTTT.